This T cell receptor beta chain was recorded in a study of PD-L1 blockade in urothelial cancer. Sequencing was performed with immunoSEQ multiplex PCR; in TCRdb, only in-frame clones are kept and a portion is missing. This table holds 29,000 or so clones, 80% to 90% found once. CDR3 size: 14 residues. CDR1 SGHTA and CDR2 FQGNSA come from the germline V gene. Trimming took off 4 bases at V and 5 bases at J, with 12 bases between the two ends. As for time point: peripheral blood 6 weeks after treatment start. V usage is TRBV7-2 and J usage is TRBJ1-3; D is undetermined. Sequenced material: PBMCs, taken around atezolizumab (anti-PD-L1) treatment. This sequence originates from a man aged 65 to 79 with urothelial cancer. This CDR3 reads CASSSATTRNTIYF. CDR3 DNA: TGTGCCAGCAGCTCAGCCACGACTCGAAACACCATATATTTT.